This note documents a single TCR beta chain sequence. The data derive from a study of blood T cell repertoires in COVID-19. Study details: From the United States, Italy and Spain came samples of acute and convalescent COVID-19. Sources were T cells, B-cell-depleted T cells, or PBMCs; the material itself was cDNA or gDNA.

CDR1 and CDR2 from the germline V gene are MNHEY and SVGAGI. With 6 bases clipped from V and 7 bases from J, the junction kept 6 bases outside the gene matches. The CDR3 has 14 amino acids. As handled by the study authors: Estimates of nucleated cell counts were drawn from the amplification of reference gene primers. Profiling relied on immunoSEQ multiplex PCR, and the TCRdb table lists in-frame clones only, not all of them. V, J and clone size reflect that table, while D and trimming were determined from the DNA. The profile shows around 250,000 clones, roughly four fifths of them singletons. This TCR was sampled from a woman aged 18-29 years with acute or convalescent COVID-19. The chain uses TRBV6-5 and TRBJ1-6; 7 bases are shared with TRBD1. The material sequenced was peripheral blood. CDR3: CASRGGSGNSPLHF. CDR3 DNA sequence: TGTGCCAGCAGAGGGGGCTCGGGAAATTCACCCCTCCACTTT.